A single sample is the source of the 27 T cell receptor beta chains below, sequenced in a study of early stage breast cancer tumors. The assay was immunoSEQ multiplex PCR, and TCRdb's table has in-frame clones only and misses some. The data contain over 25,000 clones, around three quarters of them singletons. The specimen sequenced was blood. The receptors shown here come from a person aged 60 to 70 with breast cancer.

This rearrangement joins TRBV19 to TRBJ1-2, with TRBD1 matching over 9 bases. The germline V gene encodes CDR1 LNHDA and CDR2 SQIVND (reference sequence). The V gene end was trimmed by 6 bases and the J gene end by 3 bases; junction bases not matched to a gene: 5. CDR3 length: 14 residues. The CDR3 loop reads CASRETGGDYGYTF. CDR3 in DNA: TGTGCCAGTAGGGAGACAGGGGGAGACTATGGCTACACCTTC.

V gene TRBV6-1 combines with J gene TRBJ2-5, with D perhaps matching TRBD1 (6 bases). Germline V CDR1 and CDR2: MNHNS, SASEGT. This CDR3 is built from 13 residues. V was cut by 2 bases and J by 9 bases, with 13 bases left in between. The CDR3, as DNA: TGTGCCAGCAGTGAATGGTACCAGGGGCCCCAGTACTTC. Its translation: CASSEWYQGPQYF.

The chain links TRBV11-3 to TRBJ2-7; 10 bases fit TRBD2. CDR1 is SGHNT and CDR2 is YENEEA in the germline V gene. After removal of 6 bases from V and 1 base from J, the junction contained 6 bases not matched to a gene. The CDR3 spans 15 residues. In DNA form, the CDR3 reads TGTGCCAGCAGTCCTACTAGCGGGGTATCCTACGAGCAGTACTTC. It encodes CASSPTSGVSYEQYF.

The chain joins TRBV5-8 to TRBJ2-3; perhaps TRBD2 as D (6 bases). The CDR3 consists of 18 residues. From germline, CDR1 is SGHTS and CDR2 YDEGEE. V gave up 4 bases and J gave up 2 bases, with 23 bases separating them. CDR3 protein: CASSKRRSGLGDTDTQYF. DNA for the CDR3: TGTGCCAGCAGCAAAAGGAGGTCGGGACTGGGGGACACAGATACGCAGTATTTT.

This clone was picked up a small number of times. The rearrangement uses TRBV30 and TRBJ2-7; D remains unclear. The germline gives CDR1 GTSNPN, CDR2 SVGIG (reference sequence). Trimming removed 0 bases from V and 6 bases from J, with 12 bases in between. The CDR3 has 13 amino acids. CDR3 DNA sequence: TGTGCCTGGAGTGTACTTGGTCTTGGCGAGCAGTACTTC. Translated: CAWSVLGLGEQYF. The full variable domain, completed using reference TRBV30 and TRBJ2-7, is SQTIHQWPATLVQPVGSPLSLECTVEGTSNPNLYWYRQAAGRGLQLLFYSVGIGQISSEVPQNLSASRPQDRQFILSSKKLLLSDSGFYLCAWSVLGLGEQYFGPGTRLTVT.

The V and J genes are TRBV7-2 and TRBJ2-5; D ambiguous. The V gene's germline CDR1 is SGHTA and CDR2 FQGNSA. V was clipped by 5 bases and J by 2 bases, with 3 bases between them. The CDR3 sequence is 11 residues long. For the CDR3, the DNA is TGTGCCAGCAGCCCTCAAGAGACCCAGTACTTC. Amino acid sequence: CASSPQETQYF.

In this sample, this clone turned up a few times. The CDR3 loop is CASKTTRGTEAFF. In DNA form, the CDR3 reads TGTGCCAGCAAGACCACACGGGGGACTGAAGCTTTCTTT. This chain links TRBV19 with TRBJ1-1; D possibly corresponds to TRBD1 (5 bases). The germline V and J ends were trimmed by 9 bases and 5 bases, with 16 bases remaining between them. CDR3 size: 13 residues. Germline values: CDR1 LNHDA, CDR2 SQIVND (reference sequence).

This chain joins TRBV28 and TRBJ2-4; D possibly corresponds to TRBD2 (6 bases). CDR1 MDHEN and CDR2 SYDVKM come from the germline V gene. V was trimmed by 3 bases and J by 7 bases, leaving 10 bases between them. CDR3 length equals 13 residues. The CDR3 protein is CASSFGGTNIQYF. CDR3 bases: TGTGCCAGCAGTTTCGGGGGTACGAACATTCAGTACTTC.

This clone was counted a single time. The chain has TRBV6-1 and TRBJ2-7; 9 bases are shared with TRBD1. There are 15 residues in the CDR3. Trimming cost V 1 base and J 5 bases; bases outside gene matches: 6. Germline V CDR1 and CDR2: MNHNS, SASEGT. CDR3 loop: CASSEVGTGNNEQYF. CDR3 DNA: TGTGCCAGCAGTGAAGTGGGGACAGGGAATAACGAGCAGTACTTC.

The chain is built from TRBV29-1 and TRBJ2-2; D is uncertain. The V gene's germline CDR1 is SQVTM and CDR2 ANQGSEA. CDR3 length: 12 amino acids. Trimming took 4 bases from V and 5 from J, leaving 8 bases between them. Here the CDR3 reads CSVVLATGELFF. Here the CDR3 DNA reads TGCAGCGTTGTATTGGCTACCGGGGAGCTGTTTTTT.

This clone was counted only a few times. The V call is TRBV28, the J call TRBJ2-4, with D perhaps matching TRBD1 (5 bases). This CDR3 region has 11 residues. Trimming cost V 9 bases and J 6 bases, with 9 bases left between them. Germline V gene data show CDR1 as MDHEN and CDR2 as SYDVKM. The CDR3 coding sequence is TGTGCCAGTGGGGCGAGAAACATTCAGTACTTC. Amino acid sequence: CASGARNIQYF.

This clone showed up just a few times. This sequence joins TRBV19 and TRBJ1-3, with D unclear. CDR3 length: 14 residues. Germline CDR1 is LNHDA and CDR2 is SQIVND (reference sequence). V lost 6 bases and J 0 bases, leaving 9 bases between the germline ends. The CDR3 region has the DNA TGTGCCAGTAGGGCCGGGAGCTCTGGAAACACCATATATTTT. This translates into CASRAGSSGNTIYF.

The gene calls are TRBV28 and TRBJ2-1, with TRBD1 identical over 7 bases. Unmatched junction bases numbered 4, after V lost 4 bases and J lost 10 bases. CDR1 and CDR2 (germline): MDHEN, SYDVKM. This CDR3 region has 12 residues. The CDR3 region is CASSSGGAEQFF. The CDR3 DNA reads as TGTGCCAGCAGTTCAGGGGGAGCGGAGCAGTTCTTC.

This clone was observed a handful of times. V usage is TRBV6-4 and J usage is TRBJ2-2; TRBD1 matches at 9 bases. CDR1 MRHNA and CDR2 SNTAGT come from the germline V gene. The J segment lost 6 bases and the V segment lost 3 bases, leaving 8 bases of the junction unmatched. CDR3 length: 16 amino acids. The CDR3 sequence is CASSDTGTGYAGELFF. CDR3 bases: TGTGCCAGCAGTGATACCGGGACAGGGTATGCCGGGGAGCTGTTTTTT.

V gene TRBV5-1 combines with J gene TRBJ1-1; 8 nucleotides align to TRBD1. The CDR3 is 15 amino acids. Germline CDR1 is SGHRS and CDR2 is YFSETQ. V was pared by 4 bases and J by 1 base, with 6 bases of the junction left unmatched. The CDR3 nucleotides are TGCGCCAGCAGCCCAGACGGGACAGGGAACACTGAAGCTTTCTTT. Protein: CASSPDGTGNTEAFF.

V is TRBV25-1 and J is TRBJ2-7, with 7 bases that match TRBD1. The CDR3 runs 13 residues. From germline, CDR1 is MGHDK and CDR2 SYGVNS. V dropped 9 bases and J dropped 5; count of bases not matched to a gene: 10. The CDR3 sequence is CASEGQPRDEQYF. CDR3 DNA: TGTGCCAGTGAGGGACAGCCCAGGGACGAGCAGTACTTC.

The chain recombines TRBV19 with TRBJ1-1; the D gene is possibly TRBD1 (5 bases). The V and J ends lost 7 bases and 5 bases respectively, with 14 bases between them. Germline CDR1 reads LNHDA; CDR2 reads SQIVND (reference sequence). The CDR3 is made up of 13 amino acids. Here the CDR3 reads CASIRDSRTEAFF. The CDR3 DNA is TGTGCCAGTATCAGGGATTCAAGGACTGAAGCTTTCTTT. The entire variable domain, with the rest obtained from reference TRBV19 and TRBJ1-1, is as follows: DGGITQSPKYLFRKEGQNVTLSCEQNLNHDAMYWYRQDPGQGLRLIYYSQIVNDFQKGDIAEGYSVSREKKESFPLTVTSAQKNPTAFYLCASIRDSRTEAFFGQGTRLTVV.

J is TRBJ2-2 and V is TRBV7-2; TRBD2 matches at 10 bases. There are 16 residues in the CDR3. Germline V gene sequence: CDR1 SGHTA, CDR2 FQGNSA. The ends lost 5 bases at V and 0 bases at J; junction bases unmatched: 3. The CDR3 is CASSPLAGANTGELFF. DNA for the CDR3: TGTGCCAGCAGCCCCCTAGCGGGGGCGAACACCGGGGAGCTGTTTTTT.

This chain joins TRBV7-2 and TRBJ2-7; possible D gene TRBD1, 5 bases. Trimming pared 1 base from V and 4 bases from J, leaving 14 bases between. Germline lookup yields CDR1 SGHTA and CDR2 FQGNSA. CDR3 length: 15 amino acids. CDR3 amino acids: CASSLDRMKIYEQYF. CDR3 nucleotide sequence: TGTGCCAGCAGCTTAGACAGGATGAAGATTTACGAGCAGTACTTC. The entire variable domain, with the rest obtained from reference TRBV7-2 and TRBJ2-7, is as follows: GAGVSQSPSNKVTEKGKDVELRCDPISGHTALYWYRQSLGQGLEFLIYFQGNSAPDKSGLPSDRFSAERTGGSVSTLTIQRTQQEDSAVYLCASSLDRMKIYEQYFGPGTRLTVT.

The chain links TRBV7-2 to TRBJ2-7; TRBD1 matches 7 bases. The CDR3 loop spans 13 amino acids. Germline CDR1 SGHTA, CDR2 FQGNSA. The trim removed 3 bases at V and 3 bases at J, leaving 2 bases unmatched. CDR3 in amino acids: CASSFDRVYEQYF. Here the CDR3 DNA reads TGTGCCAGCAGCTTCGACAGGGTCTACGAGCAGTACTTC.

The J gene is TRBJ2-3, the V gene TRBV7-8; tentative D call: TRBD2 (5 bases). V shed 1 base and J shed 2 bases, with 19 bases lying between them. CDR3 length: 18 residues. The germline CDR1 and CDR2 sequences are SGHVS and FQNEAQ. CDR3 sequence (DNA): TGTGCCAGCAGCTTAGGTCGGGGAAACAGCCAATACACAGATACGCAGTATTTT. Its protein is CASSLGRGNSQYTDTQYF.

As DNA, the CDR3 is TGTGCCAGCAGCCCTAATAGCGGGAGGATCACCGGGGAGCTGTTTTTT. Translated: CASSPNSGRITGELFF. The chain links TRBV6-6 to TRBJ2-2; 10 bases line up with TRBD2. Trimming at V came to 6 bases and at J to 4 bases, leaving 8 bases not matched to a gene. This CDR3 is built from 16 residues. Germline CDR1 reads MNHNY; CDR2 reads SVGAGI (reference sequence).

The chain couples TRBV18 to TRBJ2-3; 12 bases align to TRBD2. Per the germline V gene, CDR1 is KGHSH and CDR2 is LQKENI. CDR3 length equals 17 residues. V lost 3 bases, J lost 5 bases, and 9 bases stayed unmatched. Written as DNA, the CDR3 is TGTGCCAGCTCACCCCAGAATAGACTAGCGGGAGTAGATACGCAGTATTTT. Residues: CASSPQNRLAGVDTQYF.

The chain recombines TRBV28 with TRBJ2-6; weak D call: TRBD1 (5 bases). V was shortened by 6 bases and J by 2 bases, with 8 bases between the two germline ends. Germline assignment: CDR1 MDHEN and CDR2 SYDVKM. The CDR3 is made up of 14 amino acids. This CDR3 reads CASSPRAGANVLTF. The CDR3 DNA sequence: TGTGCCAGCAGCCCCAGGGCTGGGGCCAACGTCCTGACTTTC.

The table lists this clone with a few counts. The rearrangement links TRBV7-9 to TRBJ1-1, with a weak D call TRBD1 (6 bases). Germline V gene lookup returns CDR1 SEHNR and CDR2 FQNEAQ (reference sequence). The CDR3 is 13 amino acids. V was pared by 5 bases and J by 2 bases, with 9 bases between. Here the CDR3 reads CASSEQGNTEAFF. The DNA for the CDR3 is TGTGCCAGCAGCGAACAGGGAAACACTGAAGCTTTCTTT.

The chain recombines TRBV30 with TRBJ2-2; D remains unclear. V lost 8 bases and J lost 4, with 5 bases in between. There are 10 residues in the CDR3. Germline V gene lookup returns CDR1 GTSNPN and CDR2 SVGIG (reference sequence). The CDR3 region has the DNA TGTGCCGCTAGCACCGGGGAGCTGTTTTTT. As protein: CAASTGELFF.

The rearrangement joins TRBV30 to TRBJ2-7; TRBD1 aligns across 8 bases. There are 15 residues in the CDR3. Germline CDR1 GTSNPN, CDR2 SVGIG (reference sequence). V was pared by 0 bases and J by 6 bases, with 10 bases of the junction left unmatched. The CDR3 is CAWSVFRAGGLEQYF. The CDR3 region has the DNA TGTGCCTGGAGTGTATTTCGGGCAGGGGGCCTCGAGCAGTACTTC.